These 2 T cell receptor beta chains came from one sample sequenced in a study of blood T cell repertoires in COVID-19. Profiled with immunoSEQ multiplex PCR; TCRdb holds only in-frame clones, not every one. The table has 100,000 to 150,000 clones, less than 90% seen once; the top ten hold about 2.5%. Sequenced material: PBMCs or T cells enriched from blood (not recorded which). The receptor source for this set is a woman in her forties or fifties who had recovered from COVID-19.

The chain employs TRBV5-4 and TRBJ1-2, with TRBD1 matching 10 bases. CDR1 is SGHNT and CDR2 is YYREEE in the germline V gene (reference sequence). The CDR3 loop spans 15 amino acids. V was clipped by 4 bases and J by 4 bases; unmatched bases: 7. CDR3 bases: TGTGCCAGCAGCCTCGGGAGGGACAGGGGCTATGGCTACACCTTC. This translates into CASSLGRDRGYGYTF.

This clone appeared a few times. The genes are TRBV7-8 and TRBJ1-1; D not resolved. The V and J ends lost 4 bases and 1 base respectively, with 28 bases between them. This CDR3 spans 20 amino acids. Germline lookup yields CDR1 SGHVS and CDR2 FQNEAQ. The DNA of the CDR3 is TGTGCCAGCAGCTCAGTCACGAATGAGGGATACCGGAGCGCGAACACTGAAGCTTTCTTT. Amino acid sequence: CASSSVTNEGYRSANTEAFF.